The rows below give T cell receptor beta chains drawn from one sample of a study of blood T cell repertoires in COVID-19. Measured with immunoSEQ multiplex PCR; TCRdb has only the in-frame clones, and not every one. The table lists 300,000 to 400,000 clones, 75% to 90% of them singletons. Sequenced: PBMCs or T cells enriched from blood (not recorded which). Receptors originate from a man between 18 and 29 years old who had recovered from COVID-19. CDR3s include the opening cysteine and the closing phenylalanine or tryptophan. D genes are given only for firm matches. Clone size is not always given. Where it is, it says once, few, many or a class for expanded clones.

D | size | J | length | V | DNA | CDR3
TRBD1 | . | TRBJ2-2 | 15 | TRBV9 | TGTGCCAGCAGCGTCGGACAGGCGAACACCGGGGAGCTGTTTTTT | CASSVGQANTGELFF
TRBD1 | . | TRBJ2-6 | 17 | TRBV28 | TGTGCCAGCAGTGCGATCCAGGGGGCCCCTGGGGCCAACGTCCTGACTTTC | CASSAIQGAPGANVLTF
TRBD1 | . | TRBJ1-1 | 17 | TRBV5-1 | TGCGCCAGCAGCGTATCCGGGACAGGGGGCGTTTTTTCCGAAGCTTTCTTT | CASSVSGTGGVFSEAFF
TRBD2 | . | TRBJ2-3 | 17 | TRBV5-1 | TGCGCCAGCAGCTTGCGGGCTAGCGGGGGTAGCACAGATACGCAGTATTTT | CASSLRASGGSTDTQYF
. | . | TRBJ1-6 | 17 | TRBV5-1 | TGCGCCAGCAGCTCTGGACAGACGAGCTCCTATAATTCACCCCTCCACTTT | CASSSGQTSSYNSPLHF
. | once | TRBJ2-7 | 13 | TRBV12-3/TRBV12-4 | TGTGCCAGCAGTTCTGGGGGCCCTCGGGAGCAGTACTTC | CASSSGGPREQYF
. | . | TRBJ1-5 | 15 | TRBV28 | TGTGCCAGCAGTGCGGACAGCTTACTTAATCAGCCCCAGCATTTT | CASSADSLLNQPQHF
TRBD2 | . | TRBJ2-1 | 19 | TRBV7-9 | TGTGCCAGCAGCTTAGTACACGGACGGCTAGCGGGGGCCTACAATGAGCAGTTCTTC | CASSLVHGRLAGAYNEQFF
TRBD1 | once | TRBJ2-3 | 17 | TRBV7-3 | TGTGCCAGCAGCTCTGTCGGGCGGGACAGGGAGGGAGATACGCAGTATTTT | CASSSVGRDREGDTQYF
. | . | TRBJ2-2 | 14 | TRBV15 | TGTGCCACCAGCAGCCTAGGGAGGTCCGGGGAGCTGTTTTTT | CATSSLGRSGELFF
. | . | TRBJ2-1 | 16 | TRBV6-1 | TGTGCCAGCAGTGACGGGACTTCACCCCCTTACAATGAGCAGTTCTTC | CASSDGTSPPYNEQFF
TRBD1 | . | TRBJ2-2 | 16 | TRBV25-1 | TGTGCCAGCAGTCGTGGGGACAGGGGGCAAACCGGGGAGCTGTTTTTT | CASSRGDRGQTGELFF
. | few | TRBJ2-2 | 15 | TRBV4-3 | TGCGCCAGCAGCCAAGATCGTTACAGGAACGGGGAGCTGTTTTTT | CASSQDRYRNGELFF
. | . | TRBJ1-2 | 13 | TRBV2 | TGTGCCAGCAGAGCCACAGGGCTGCTTGGCTACACCTTC | CASRATGLLGYTF